A single sample gave rise to the 9 T cell receptor beta chains below, sequenced in a study of blood T cell repertoires in COVID-19. TCRdb keeps only in-frame clones here, not all; method: immunoSEQ multiplex PCR. The repertoire has 250,000 to 300,000 clones, roughly 90% of them found once; the top ten carry 0.9% to 1%. Input material: peripheral blood. The origin of the receptors is a woman aged 40 to 55 who had recovered from COVID-19.

V is TRBV19 and J is TRBJ2-2, with D tentatively TRBD2 (5 bases). V was shortened by 11 bases and J by 1 base, with 23 bases between the two germline ends. The CDR3 is 17 amino acids. The germline V gene encodes CDR1 LNHDA and CDR2 SQIVND (reference sequence). The CDR3 region is CARTGRNKEMNTGELFF. DNA of the CDR3: TGTGCCCGAACGGGGAGAAATAAAGAAATGAACACCGGGGAGCTGTTTTTT.

V gene TRBV7-3 combines with J gene TRBJ2-1, with D possibly being TRBD1 (6 bases). The V end lost 0 bases, the J end lost 7 bases, and 16 bases lay between the germline ends. Germline assignment: CDR1 SGHTA and CDR2 FQGTGA. This CDR3 spans 16 amino acids. The CDR3 is CASSLTPGQGWNEQFF. The CDR3 coding sequence is TGTGCCAGCAGCTTAACACCTGGGCAGGGGTGGAATGAGCAGTTCTTC.

The rearrangement joins TRBV7-9 to TRBJ2-3; TRBD2 aligns across 12 bases. Germline CDR1 and CDR2: SEHNR and FQNEAQ (reference sequence). The CDR3 sequence is 20 residues long. V lost 7 bases, J lost 0 bases, and 17 bases stayed unmatched. Here the CDR3 DNA reads TGTGCCAGCACCAAAAAGGGGAAACTAGCGGGAGGTGCTAGCACAGATACGCAGTATTTT. It encodes CASTKKGKLAGGASTDTQYF.

The chain combines TRBV5-1 with TRBJ2-1; D may be TRBD2 (6 bases). The CDR3 loop spans 14 amino acids. Germline loops: CDR1 SGHRS, CDR2 YFSETQ. Trimming cost V 4 bases and J 7 bases, with 15 bases left between them. CDR3 bases: TGCGCCAGCAGCCCGGGGGTCCCGACGAATGAGCAGTTCTTC. Translated: CASSPGVPTNEQFF.

The rearrangement links TRBV5-1 to TRBJ2-3; 10 nucleotides match TRBD2. The trim removed 4 bases at V and 4 bases at J, leaving 15 bases unmatched. There are 18 residues in the CDR3. Germline CDR1 and CDR2: SGHRS and YFSETQ. The CDR3 DNA reads as TGCGCCAGCAGCGCACCTTTGGGCTTAGCGGGAGGACCAGATACGCAGTATTTT. It is translated as CASSAPLGLAGGPDTQYF.

The chain is built from TRBV27 and TRBJ2-2; a possible D gene is TRBD1 (6 bases). The CDR3 totals 17 residues. The V end lost 2 bases, the J end lost 5 bases, and 18 bases lay between the germline ends. Germline-derived CDR1 and CDR2 are MNHEY and SMNVEV (reference sequence). In DNA form, the CDR3 reads TGTGCCAGCAGTTTAGACGAGGCACAGGGCTTAACCGGGGAGCTGTTTTTT. It codes for CASSLDEAQGLTGELFF.

This clone was picked up one time. The gene calls are TRBV18 and TRBJ2-3; TRBD1 agrees at 10 bases. The germline V gene has CDR1 KGHSH and CDR2 LQKENI. V dropped 3 bases and J dropped 3; count of bases not matched to a gene: 3. The CDR3 has 15 amino acids. This CDR3 is CASSPGTGVTDTQYF. CDR3 coding DNA: TGTGCCAGCTCACCGGGGACAGGGGTGACAGATACGCAGTATTTT.

J is TRBJ1-6 and V is TRBV7-9; D gene uncertain. V shed 3 bases and J shed 7 bases, with 10 bases lying between them. The length of the CDR3 is 14 residues. CDR1 is SEHNR, CDR2 FQNEAQ, per germline (reference sequence). The CDR3 spells CASSFSGENSPLHF. For the CDR3, the DNA is TGTGCCAGCAGCTTCAGTGGAGAGAATTCACCCCTCCACTTT. The full variable domain, rest sourced from reference TRBV7-9 and TRBJ1-6, is DTGVSQNPRHKITKRGQNVTFRCDPISEHNRLYWYRQTLGQGPEFLTYFQNEAQLEKSRLLSDRFSAERPKGSFSTLEIQRTEQGDSAMYLCASSFSGENSPLHFGNGTRLTVT.

This chain links TRBV7-3 with TRBJ2-1; tentative D call: TRBD1 (6 bases). CDR1 SGHTA and CDR2 FQGTGA come from the germline V gene. The CDR3 consists of 12 residues. V was cut by 4 bases and J by 7 bases, with 8 bases left in between. CDR3 DNA sequence: TGTGCCAGCAGCTCTACAGGGAATGAGCAGTTCTTC. It codes for CASSSTGNEQFF.